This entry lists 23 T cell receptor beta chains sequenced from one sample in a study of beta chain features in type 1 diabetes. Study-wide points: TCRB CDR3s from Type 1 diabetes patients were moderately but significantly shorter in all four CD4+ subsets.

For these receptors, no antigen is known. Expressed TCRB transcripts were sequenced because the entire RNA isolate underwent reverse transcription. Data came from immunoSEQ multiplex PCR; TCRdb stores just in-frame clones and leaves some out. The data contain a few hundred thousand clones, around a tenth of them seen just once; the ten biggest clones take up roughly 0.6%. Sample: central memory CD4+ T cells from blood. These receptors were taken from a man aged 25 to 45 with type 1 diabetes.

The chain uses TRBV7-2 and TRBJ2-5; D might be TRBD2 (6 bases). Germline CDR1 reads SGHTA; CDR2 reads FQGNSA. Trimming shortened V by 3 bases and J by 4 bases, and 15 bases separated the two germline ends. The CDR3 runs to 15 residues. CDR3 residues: CASSFRWGVSETQYF. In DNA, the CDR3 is TGTGCCAGCAGCTTCAGATGGGGGGTGTCAGAGACCCAGTACTTC. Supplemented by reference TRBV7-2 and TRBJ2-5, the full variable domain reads GAGVSQSPSNKVTEKGKDVELRCDPISGHTALYWYRQSLGQGLEFLIYFQGNSAPDKSGLPSDRFSAERTGGSVSTLTIQRTQQEDSAVYLCASSFRWGVSETQYFGPGTRLLVL.

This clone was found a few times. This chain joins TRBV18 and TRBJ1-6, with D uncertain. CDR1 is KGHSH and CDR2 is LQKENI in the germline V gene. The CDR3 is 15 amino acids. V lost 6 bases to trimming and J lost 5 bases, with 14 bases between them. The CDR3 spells CASSLTTRDNSPLHF. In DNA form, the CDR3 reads TGTGCCAGCTCTCTGACAACTCGGGATAATTCACCCCTCCACTTT.

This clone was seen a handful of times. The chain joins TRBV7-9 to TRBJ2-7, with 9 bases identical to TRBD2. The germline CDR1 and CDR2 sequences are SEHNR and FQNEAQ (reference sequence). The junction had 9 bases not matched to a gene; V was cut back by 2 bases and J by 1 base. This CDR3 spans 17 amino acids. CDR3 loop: CASSLTIAGVGSYEQYF. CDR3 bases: TGTGCCAGCAGCTTAACGATAGCGGGAGTGGGATCCTACGAGCAGTACTTC.

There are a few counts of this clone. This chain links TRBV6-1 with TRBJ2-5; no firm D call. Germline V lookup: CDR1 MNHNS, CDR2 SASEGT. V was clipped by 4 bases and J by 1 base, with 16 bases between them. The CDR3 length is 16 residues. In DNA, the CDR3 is TGTGCCAGCAGTGTTAATGTGGTAGGATTCCAAGAGACCCAGTACTTC. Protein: CASSVNVVGFQETQYF.

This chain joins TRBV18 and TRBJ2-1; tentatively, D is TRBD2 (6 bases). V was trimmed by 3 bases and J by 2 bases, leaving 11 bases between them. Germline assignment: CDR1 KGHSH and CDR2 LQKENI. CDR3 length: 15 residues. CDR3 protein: CASSPQGGTYNEQFF. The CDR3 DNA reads TGTGCCAGCTCACCCCAAGGAGGGACCTACAATGAGCAGTTCTTC.

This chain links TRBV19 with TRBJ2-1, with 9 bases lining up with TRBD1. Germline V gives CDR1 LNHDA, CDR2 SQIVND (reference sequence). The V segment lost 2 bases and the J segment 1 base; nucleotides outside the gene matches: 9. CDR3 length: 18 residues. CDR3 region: CASSIWRDRVSSYNEQFF. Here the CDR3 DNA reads TGTGCCAGTAGTATATGGCGGGACAGGGTTTCGTCCTACAATGAGCAGTTCTTC.

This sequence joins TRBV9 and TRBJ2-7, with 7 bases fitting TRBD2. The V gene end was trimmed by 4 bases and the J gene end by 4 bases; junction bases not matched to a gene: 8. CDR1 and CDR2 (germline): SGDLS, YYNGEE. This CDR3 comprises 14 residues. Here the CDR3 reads CASSFRDYPYEQYF. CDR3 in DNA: TGTGCCAGCAGCTTCCGGGACTACCCATACGAGCAGTACTTC. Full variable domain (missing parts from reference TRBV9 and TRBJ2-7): DSGVTQTPKHLITATGQRVTLRCSPRSGDLSVYWYQQSLDQGLQFLIQYYNGEERAKGNILERFSAQQFPDLHSELNLSSLELGDSALYFCASSFRDYPYEQYFGPGTRLTVT.

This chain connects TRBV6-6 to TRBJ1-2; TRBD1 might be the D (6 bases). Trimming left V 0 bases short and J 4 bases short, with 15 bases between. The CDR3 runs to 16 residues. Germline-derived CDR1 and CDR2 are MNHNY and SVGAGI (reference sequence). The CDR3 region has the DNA TGTGCCAGCAGTTACTCGGGGGAAGGACAGCGCTATGGCTACACCTTC. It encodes CASSYSGEGQRYGYTF.

Here the CDR3 reads CASINQGRSYEQYF. CDR3 DNA sequence: TGTGCCAGCATTAACCAGGGGCGCTCCTACGAGCAGTACTTC. The rearrangement uses TRBV6-1 and TRBJ2-7; possibly TRBD1 for D (6 bases). Between the trimmed V and J ends, which lost 7 bases and 0 bases, there was a span of 13 bases. Germline V lookup: CDR1 MNHNS, CDR2 SASEGT. The CDR3 runs to 14 residues.

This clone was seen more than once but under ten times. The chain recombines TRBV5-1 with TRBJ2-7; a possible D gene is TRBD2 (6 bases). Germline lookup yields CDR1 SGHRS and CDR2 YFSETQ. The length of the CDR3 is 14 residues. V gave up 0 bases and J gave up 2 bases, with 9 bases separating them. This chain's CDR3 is CASSLGRAAYEQYF. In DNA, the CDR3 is TGCGCCAGCAGCTTGGGGAGGGCCGCCTACGAGCAGTACTTC. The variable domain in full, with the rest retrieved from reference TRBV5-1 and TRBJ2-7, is KAGVTQTPRYLIKTRGQQVTLSCSPISGHRSVSWYQQTPGQGLQFLFEYFSETQRNKGNFPGRFSGRQFSNSRSEMNVSTLELGDSALYLCASSLGRAAYEQYFGPGTRLTVT.

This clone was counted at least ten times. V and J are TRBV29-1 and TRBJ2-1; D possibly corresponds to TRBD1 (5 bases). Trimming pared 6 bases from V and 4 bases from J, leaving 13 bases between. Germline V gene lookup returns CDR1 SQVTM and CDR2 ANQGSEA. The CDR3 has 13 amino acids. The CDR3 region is CSVGRVTYNEQFF. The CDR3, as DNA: TGCAGCGTCGGCAGGGTGACTTACAATGAGCAGTTCTTC.

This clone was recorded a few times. This chain's CDR3 is CSAPREAEQYF. CDR3 nucleotide sequence: TGCAGTGCCCCTCGAGAGGCCGAGCAGTACTTC. The V and J genes are TRBV20-1 and TRBJ2-7; no clear D. CDR3 length: 11 residues. Trimming took 6 bases from V and 6 from J, leaving 12 bases between them. The germline CDR1 and CDR2 sequences are DFQATT and SNEGSKA (reference sequence).

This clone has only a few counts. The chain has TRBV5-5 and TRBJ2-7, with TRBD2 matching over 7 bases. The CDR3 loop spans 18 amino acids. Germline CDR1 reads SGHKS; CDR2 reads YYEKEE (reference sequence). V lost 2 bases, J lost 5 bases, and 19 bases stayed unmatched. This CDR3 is CASSFARPFAGENNEQYF. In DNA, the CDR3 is TGTGCCAGCAGCTTTGCCCGGCCCTTTGCGGGAGAAAATAACGAGCAGTACTTC.

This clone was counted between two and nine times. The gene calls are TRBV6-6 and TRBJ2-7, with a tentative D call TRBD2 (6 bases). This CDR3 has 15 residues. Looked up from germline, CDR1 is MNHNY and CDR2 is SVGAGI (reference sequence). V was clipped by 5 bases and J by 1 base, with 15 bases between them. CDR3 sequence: CASSLDKGTSYEQYF. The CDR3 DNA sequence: TGTGCCAGCAGTCTCGACAAAGGGACTTCCTACGAGCAGTACTTC.

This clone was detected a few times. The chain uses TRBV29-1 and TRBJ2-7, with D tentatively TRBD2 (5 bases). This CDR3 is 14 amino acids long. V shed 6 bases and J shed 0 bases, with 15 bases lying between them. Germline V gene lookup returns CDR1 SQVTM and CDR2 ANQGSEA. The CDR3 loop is CSVRAGPLSYEQYF. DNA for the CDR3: TGCAGCGTGAGGGCAGGACCTCTCTCCTACGAGCAGTACTTC.

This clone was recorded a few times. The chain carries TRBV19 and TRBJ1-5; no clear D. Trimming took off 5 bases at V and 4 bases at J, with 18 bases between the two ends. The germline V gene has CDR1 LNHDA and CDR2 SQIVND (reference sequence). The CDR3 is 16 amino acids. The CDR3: CASSQYSSHRNQPQHF. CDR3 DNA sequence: TGTGCCAGTAGTCAATATTCGTCACACCGGAATCAGCCCCAGCATTTT.

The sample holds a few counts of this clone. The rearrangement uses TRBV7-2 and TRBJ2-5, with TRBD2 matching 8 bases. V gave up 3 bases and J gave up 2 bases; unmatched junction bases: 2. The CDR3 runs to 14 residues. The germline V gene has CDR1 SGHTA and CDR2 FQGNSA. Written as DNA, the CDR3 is TGTGCCAGCAGCTTCGGGAGGGAACAAGAGACCCAGTACTTC. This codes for CASSFGREQETQYF.

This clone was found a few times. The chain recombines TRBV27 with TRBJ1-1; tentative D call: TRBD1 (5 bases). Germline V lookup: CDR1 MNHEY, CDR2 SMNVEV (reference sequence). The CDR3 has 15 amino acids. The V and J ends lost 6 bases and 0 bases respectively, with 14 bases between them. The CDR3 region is CASSKGIPMNTEAFF. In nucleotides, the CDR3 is TGTGCCAGCAGCAAGGGGATCCCAATGAACACTGAAGCTTTCTTT.

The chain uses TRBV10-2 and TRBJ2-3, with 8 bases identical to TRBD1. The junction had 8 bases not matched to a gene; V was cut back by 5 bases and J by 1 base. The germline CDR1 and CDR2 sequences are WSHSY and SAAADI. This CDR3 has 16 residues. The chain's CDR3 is CASSLQYRGGTDTQYF. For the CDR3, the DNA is TGCGCCAGCAGTCTACAATACAGGGGGGGCACAGATACGCAGTATTTT.

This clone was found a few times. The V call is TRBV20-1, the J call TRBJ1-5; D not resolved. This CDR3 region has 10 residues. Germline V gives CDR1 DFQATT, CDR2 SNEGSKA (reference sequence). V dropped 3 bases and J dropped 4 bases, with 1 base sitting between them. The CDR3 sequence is CSARNQPQHF. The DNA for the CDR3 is TGCAGTGCTAGGAATCAGCCCCAGCATTTT.

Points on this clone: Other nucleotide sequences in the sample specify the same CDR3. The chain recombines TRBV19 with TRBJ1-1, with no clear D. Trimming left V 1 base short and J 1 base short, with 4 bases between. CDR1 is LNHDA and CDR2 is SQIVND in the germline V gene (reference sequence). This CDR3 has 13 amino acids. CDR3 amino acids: CASSIGQNTEAFF. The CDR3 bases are TGTGCCAGTAGTATAGGGCAGAACACTGAAGCTTTCTTT.

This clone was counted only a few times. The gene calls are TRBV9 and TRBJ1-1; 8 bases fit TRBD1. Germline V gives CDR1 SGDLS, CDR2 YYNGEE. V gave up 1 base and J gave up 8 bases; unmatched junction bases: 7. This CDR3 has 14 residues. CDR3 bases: TGTGCCAGCAGCGTAACAGGGGGAACGGGGGAAGCTTTCTTT. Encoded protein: CASSVTGGTGEAFF.

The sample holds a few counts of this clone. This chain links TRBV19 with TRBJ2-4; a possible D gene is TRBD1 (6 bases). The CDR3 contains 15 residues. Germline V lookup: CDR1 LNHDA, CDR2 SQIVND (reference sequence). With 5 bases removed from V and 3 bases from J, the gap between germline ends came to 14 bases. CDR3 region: CASSQRQDYKNIQYF. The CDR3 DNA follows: TGTGCCAGTAGTCAGCGACAGGATTACAAAAACATTCAGTACTTC.